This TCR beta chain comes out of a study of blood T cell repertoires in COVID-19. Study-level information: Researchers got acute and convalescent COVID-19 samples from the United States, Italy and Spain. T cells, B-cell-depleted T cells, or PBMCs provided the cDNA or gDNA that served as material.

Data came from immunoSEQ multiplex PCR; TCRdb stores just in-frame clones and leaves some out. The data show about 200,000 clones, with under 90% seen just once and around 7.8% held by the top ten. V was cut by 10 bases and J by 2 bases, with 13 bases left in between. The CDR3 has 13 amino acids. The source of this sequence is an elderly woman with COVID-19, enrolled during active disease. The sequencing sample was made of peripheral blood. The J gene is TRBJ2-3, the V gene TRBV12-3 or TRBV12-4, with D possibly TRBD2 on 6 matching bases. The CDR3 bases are TGTGCCACTTCTGGGGGGTTCACAGATACGCAGTATTTT. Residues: CATSGGFTDTQYF.